This T cell receptor beta chain derives from a study of spatial heterogeneity in lung cancer. On the study more broadly: Raw reads showed each unique TCR and UMI combination turning up more than ten times on average. Findings of the study overall: Resection saw ubiquitous expanded tumor TCRs appear in blood more than follow-up did.

Time point: sample taken at primary tumor resection. No cell sorting; template was whole RNA from tumor, lung tissue or PBMC. The donors were some 70 patients with non-small cell lung cancer that was early-stage and untreated. TCR cDNA molecules each had a unique molecular identifier. TCRdb reprocessed the 5' RACE reads via MiXCR and lists one record per CDR3 protein. The sample contains around 40,000 distinct CDR3 sequences, 5.8% of which appear only once. CDR3 length: 18 residues. CDR1 and CDR2 (germline): SGHTA, FQGNSA. A note on this clonotype: Antigen specificity is unknown. The junction departs from germline at one end; a sequencing error may be responsible.

The sequencing used PBMCs, collected at surgery. The gene calls are TRBV7-2 and TRBJ2-3; TRBD2 matches at 9 bases. The clonotype comes from a male donor with early-stage non-small cell lung cancer. Here the CDR3 DNA reads TGTGCCAGCAGCTTAGCAGCCGCTAGCGGGGTTAGCACAGATAGGCAGTATTTT. It translates to CASSLAAASGVSTDRQYF. The variable domain in full, with the rest retrieved from reference TRBV7-2 and TRBJ2-3, is GAGVSQSPSNKVTEKGKDVELRCDPISGHTALYWYRQSLGQGLEFLIYFQGNSAPDKSGLPSDRFSAERTGGSVSTLTIQRTQQEDSAVYLCASSLAAASGVSTDRQYFGPGTRLTVL.